The 24 T cell receptor beta chains below were found in one sample sequenced in a study of neurological immune-mediated disorders. Time point reported: longitudinal time-point 3. TCRdb redid the calling of the 5' RACE reads with MiXCR, one entry per CDR3 protein. The top ten hold 1.5% to 2% of the sample, which has approximately 50,000 distinct CDR3 sequences, more than 7% seen once. Sequenced material: PBMCs. These receptors originate from a woman aged 40 to 55 in good health.

This clonotype was recorded many times. The chain couples TRBV20-1 to TRBJ2-7, with D perhaps TRBD2 (5 bases). Germline V lookup: CDR1 DFQATT, CDR2 SNEGSKA (reference sequence). V gave up 0 bases and J gave up 0 bases, with 15 bases separating them. This CDR3 contains 16 residues. CDR3 sequence: CSARDFRGQLSYEQYF. DNA for the CDR3: TGCAGTGCTAGAGACTTCCGAGGGCAGCTCTCCTACGAGCAGTACTTC.

There are many counts of this clonotype. The V gene is TRBV6-2 or TRBV6-3, the J gene TRBJ1-5; 7 positions match TRBD1. Germline lookup yields CDR1 MNHEY and CDR2 SVGEGT. J gave up 7 bases and V 5 bases, and 8 bases lay outside the gene matches. This CDR3 contains 14 residues. The CDR3 spells CASSPTTGLQPQHF. DNA of the CDR3: TGTGCCAGCAGTCCGACGACAGGGCTCCAGCCCCAGCATTTT.

A few counts support this clonotype. The genes are TRBV10-1 and TRBJ1-2; no clear D. The CDR3 is made up of 13 amino acids. With 3 bases removed from V and 7 bases from J, the gap between germline ends came to 12 bases. The V gene's germline CDR1 is WNHNN and CDR2 SYGVQD (reference sequence). In nucleotides, the CDR3 is TGCGCCAGCAGTGAATTTACGGGTGCTGGCTACACCTTC. The encoded protein is CASSEFTGAGYTF.

With respect to this clonotype: One end of the junction does not line up with germline, which may come from a read error. J is TRBJ2-7 and V is TRBV7-2; tentative D call: TRBD2 (6 bases). Germline-derived CDR1 and CDR2 are SGHTA and FQGNSA. This CDR3 has 14 amino acids. CDR3 sequence (DNA): TGTGCCAGCAGGTTAGACGGAGGGAGCTACGAGCAGTACTTC. The encoded protein is CASRLDGGSYEQYF.

This clonotype was seen at least ten times. The chain links TRBV9 to TRBJ2-7; a weak D match, TRBD2 (6 bases). Germline V gives CDR1 SGDLS, CDR2 YYNGEE. Trimming took 7 bases from V and 3 from J, leaving 11 bases between them. The CDR3 totals 12 residues. The CDR3 DNA reads TGTGCCAGCGGGCAGGGAGGCTACGAGCAGTACTTC. This gives the protein CASGQGGYEQYF.

This clonotype was counted ten times or more. The gene calls are TRBV25-1 and TRBJ1-5; TRBD1 aligns across 7 bases. Looked up from germline, CDR1 is MGHDK and CDR2 is SYGVNS. The CDR3 length is 13 residues. Unmatched junction bases numbered 8, after V lost 8 bases and J lost 7 bases. CDR3 DNA: TGTGCCAGCGAGGGGACAGACCGGCAGCCCCAGCATTTT. Its translation is CASEGTDRQPQHF.

This clonotype was found many times. V usage is TRBV5-5 and J usage is TRBJ2-2; the match to TRBD1 covers 7 bases. V gave up 1 base and J gave up 3 bases; unmatched junction bases: 6. Germline V gene lookup returns CDR1 SGHKS and CDR2 YYEKEE (reference sequence). The length of the CDR3 is 16 residues. DNA of the CDR3: TGTGCCAGCAGCTTGAGGGGGCTCGTGGACACCGGGGAGCTGTTTTTT. Its translation: CASSLRGLVDTGELFF. Variable domain in full (rest from reference TRBV5-5 and TRBJ2-2): DAGVTQSPTHLIKTRGQQVTLRCSPISGHKSVSWYQQVLGQGPQFIFQYYEKEERGRGNFPDRFSARQFPNYSSELNVNALLLGDSALYLCASSLRGLVDTGELFFGEGSRLTVL.

This clonotype came up many times. V is TRBV7-2 and J is TRBJ1-2; D remains unclear. Germline assignment: CDR1 SGHTA and CDR2 FQGNSA. This CDR3 is 13 amino acids long. V lost 5 bases and J 4 bases, leaving 11 bases between the germline ends. This CDR3 reads CASSRVGSYGYTF. The CDR3 DNA sequence: TGTGCCAGCAGCCGAGTCGGCAGCTATGGCTACACCTTC.

In its sample, this clonotype was seen many times. The chain employs TRBV10-3 and TRBJ1-5; D not certain. The CDR3 spans 12 residues. Trimming stripped 3 bases from V and 4 bases from J, with 4 bases between. The germline V gene encodes CDR1 ENHRY and CDR2 SYGVKD. In nucleotides, the CDR3 is TGTGCCATCAGTGACAGTAATCAGCCCCAGCATTTT. The encoded protein is CAISDSNQPQHF.

This clonotype was counted many times. The J gene is TRBJ1-3, the V gene TRBV20-1; D not resolved. This CDR3 spans 13 amino acids. The germline gives CDR1 DFQATT, CDR2 SNEGSKA (reference sequence). V was clipped by 5 bases and J by 0 bases, with 8 bases between them. CDR3: CSARLDSGNTIYF. In DNA, the CDR3 is TGCAGTGCTCGCCTAGACTCTGGAAACACCATATATTTT.

This clonotype has at least ten counts. This sequence joins TRBV5-1 and TRBJ2-6; D possibly corresponds to TRBD1 (7 bases). V was cut by 6 bases and J by 2 bases, with 21 bases left in between. The CDR3 length is 18 residues. Germline values: CDR1 SGHRS, CDR2 YFSETQ. DNA for the CDR3: TGCGCCAGCAACCCCAGGGGGGACCCAATAGCTGGGGCCAACGTCCTGACTTTC. Its protein is CASNPRGDPIAGANVLTF.

At least ten counts were recorded for this clonotype. The chain links TRBV10-3 to TRBJ1-1; D remains unclear. V lost 0 bases, J lost 1 base, and 6 bases lay in between. Germline V gene data show CDR1 as ENHRY and CDR2 as SYGVKD. The CDR3 has 14 amino acids. CDR3: CAISESRQNTEAFF. CDR3 DNA: TGTGCCATCAGTGAGTCACGGCAGAACACTGAAGCTTTCTTT.

The table lists this clonotype with many counts. This rearrangement joins TRBV12-3 or TRBV12-4 to TRBJ1-3, with TRBD1 matching 7 bases. With V trimmed by 7 bases and J by 3 bases, 9 bases remained unmatched. This CDR3 contains 15 residues. The CDR3 region has the DNA TGTGCCAGCACCTTGACCCGGGACAGTGGAAACACCATATATTTT. It specifies CASTLTRDSGNTIYF.

This clonotype was recorded many times. The CDR3 DNA reads as TGCGCCAGCAGTGAGTCAGGGGGCTATGGCTACACCTTC. This codes for CASSESGGYGYTF. The chain couples TRBV10-1 to TRBJ1-2; a possible D gene is TRBD1 (6 bases). Deletions cut 0 bases from V and 4 bases from J, with 6 bases between. CDR1 is WNHNN and CDR2 is SYGVQD in the germline V gene (reference sequence). CDR3 length: 13 residues.

This clonotype was detected ten times or more. The V and J genes are TRBV7-2 and TRBJ1-2; 7 bases are shared with TRBD1. The trim removed 1 base at V and 6 bases at J, leaving 8 bases unmatched. Looked up from germline, CDR1 is SGHTA and CDR2 is FQGNSA. This CDR3 region has 15 residues. CDR3 residues: CASSLVGQGVDGYTF. The CDR3 nucleotides read TGTGCCAGCAGCTTAGTTGGTCAGGGGGTAGATGGCTACACCTTC.

This clonotype was seen at least ten times. V usage is TRBV7-2 and J usage is TRBJ2-3, with TRBD1 matching 8 bases. The CDR3 spans 14 residues. V lost 5 bases and J lost 4; bases outside the gene matches: 5. Germline lookup yields CDR1 SGHTA and CDR2 FQGNSA. This chain's CDR3 is CASSLDRGADTQYF. CDR3 bases: TGTGCCAGCAGCCTTGACAGGGGCGCAGATACGCAGTATTTT.

This clonotype was found many times. The CDR3 protein is CASSLGGQGVGKLFF. CDR3 sequence (DNA): TGTGCCAGCAGCTTAGGGGGACAGGGAGTTGGAAAACTGTTTTTT. The rearrangement uses TRBV7-2 and TRBJ1-4, with TRBD1 matching over 9 bases. The CDR3 consists of 15 residues. The V gene end was trimmed by 1 base and the J gene end by 10 bases; junction bases not matched to a gene: 7. Germline V lookup: CDR1 SGHTA, CDR2 FQGNSA. Supplemented by reference TRBV7-2 and TRBJ1-4, the full variable domain reads GAGVSQSPSNKVTEKGKDVELRCDPISGHTALYWYRQSLGQGLEFLIYFQGNSAPDKSGLPSDRFSAERTGGSVSTLTIQRTQQEDSAVYLCASSLGGQGVGKLFFGSGTQLSVL.

This clonotype was found many times. CDR3 sequence: CASSDWGQHTEAFF. CDR3 nucleotide sequence: TGTGCCAGCAGTGATTGGGGACAGCACACTGAAGCTTTCTTT. The chain links TRBV25-1 to TRBJ1-1; 7 bases map to TRBD1. CDR3 length: 14 amino acids. V shed 3 bases, J shed 3 bases, and the junction held 4 bases outside the gene matches. Looked up from germline, CDR1 is MGHDK and CDR2 is SYGVNS. The full variable domain, rest sourced from reference TRBV25-1 and TRBJ1-1, is EADIYQTPRYLVIGTGKKITLECSQTMGHDKMYWYQQDPGMELHLIHYSYGVNSTEKGDLSSESTVSRIRTEHFPLTLESARPSHTSQYLCASSDWGQHTEAFFGQGTRLTVV.

In this sample, this clonotype turned up many times. The J gene is TRBJ2-2, the V gene TRBV11-1; no definite D call. Germline CDR1 and CDR2: SGHAT and FQDESV (reference sequence). CDR3 length equals 13 residues. Between the trimmed V and J ends, which lost 1 base and 3 bases, there was a span of 3 bases. CDR3 sequence (DNA): TGTGCCAGCAGCTTAGGCGACACCGGGGAGCTGTTTTTT. Translation: CASSLGDTGELFF.

The chain uses TRBV6-2 or TRBV6-3 and TRBJ1-2; D may be TRBD1 (5 bases). The CDR3 covers 16 residues. Per germline, CDR1 MNHEY and CDR2 SVGEGT. V shed 2 bases and J shed 2 bases, with 15 bases lying between them. The CDR3 DNA reads as TGTGCCAGCAGTTACGTGACAGAAATTTACAACTATGGCTACACCTTC. It yields the protein CASSYVTEIYNYGYTF.

Points on this clonotype: This may come from a read error, since a much larger clone is one base off. The J gene is TRBJ2-1, the V gene TRBV5-1; D call uncertain. This CDR3 region has 16 residues. Trimming removed 2 bases from V and 3 bases from J, with 15 bases in between. Per germline, CDR1 SGHRS and CDR2 YFSETQ. The CDR3 DNA reads as TGCGCCAGCAGCTTAGTTGGGATCTCTCTCTACAATGAGCAGTTCTTC. As protein: CASSLVGISLYNEQFF.

This clonotype was counted ten times or more. The chain recombines TRBV3-1 with TRBJ1-6, with TRBD1 identical over 10 bases. The germline CDR1 and CDR2 sequences are LGHDT and YNNKEL (reference sequence). The CDR3 sequence is 15 residues long. J gave up 10 bases and V 5 bases, and 8 bases lay outside the gene matches. Written as DNA, the CDR3 is TGTGCCAGCAGCAAACAGACAGGGGGCAGGTCACCCCTCCACTTT. This sequence encodes CASSKQTGGRSPLHF.

This clonotype was found many times. This may be a read error: a much more frequent sequence differs by one nucleotide. This sequence joins TRBV2 and TRBJ1-5, with D possibly matching TRBD1 (5 bases). Germline CDR1 and CDR2: SNHLY and FYNNEI. This CDR3 comprises 18 residues. CDR3 bases: TGTGTCAGCAGTGAAGCGCTCACGAGGGGTGGGAGCAATCAGCCCCAGCATTTT. This gives the protein CVSSEALTRGGSNQPQHF.

The sample holds many counts of this clonotype. This chain joins TRBV12-3 or TRBV12-4 and TRBJ2-7; perhaps D is TRBD1 or TRBD2 (5 bases each). V was trimmed by 1 base and J by 12 bases, leaving 13 bases between them. This CDR3 is built from 12 residues. The CDR3 DNA reads TGTGCCAGCAGTTTAGGGGGGACCGGTGGGTACTTC. It is translated as CASSLGGTGGYF.